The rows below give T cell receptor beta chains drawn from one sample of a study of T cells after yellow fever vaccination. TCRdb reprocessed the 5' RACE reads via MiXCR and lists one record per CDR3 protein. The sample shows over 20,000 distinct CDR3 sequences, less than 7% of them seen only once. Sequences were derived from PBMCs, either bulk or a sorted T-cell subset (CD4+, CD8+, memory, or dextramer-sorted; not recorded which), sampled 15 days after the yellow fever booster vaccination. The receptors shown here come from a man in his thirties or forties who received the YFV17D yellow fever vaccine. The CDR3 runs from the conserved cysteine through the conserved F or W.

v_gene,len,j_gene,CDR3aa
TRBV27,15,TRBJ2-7,CASSPWDTNSYEQYF
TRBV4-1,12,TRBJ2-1,CASSSGGREQFF
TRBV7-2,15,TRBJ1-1,CASSLYRAGNTEAFF
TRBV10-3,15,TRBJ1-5,CAISAPGGPGQPQHF
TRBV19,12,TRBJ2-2,CASSLNAGELFF
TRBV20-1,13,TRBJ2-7,CSAYNGISYEQYF
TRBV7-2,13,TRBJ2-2,CASSPTGTGELFF
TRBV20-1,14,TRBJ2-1,CSAGSGSIYNEQFF
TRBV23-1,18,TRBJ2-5,CASSQYLREGLGQETQYF
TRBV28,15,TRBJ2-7,CASSPWTGATYEQYF
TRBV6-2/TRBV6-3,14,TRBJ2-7,CASSRLGDQDEQYF
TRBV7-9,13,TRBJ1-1,CASSLKENTEAFF
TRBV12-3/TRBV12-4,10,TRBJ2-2,CASSLRELFF
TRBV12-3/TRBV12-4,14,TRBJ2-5,CASRKLASQETQYF